Listed here is a single TCR beta chain. Its antigen is as yet unknown. In germline, CDR1 is GTSNPN, CDR2 SVGIG (reference sequence). The CDR3 loop spans 19 amino acids. V was pared by 1 base and J by 3 bases, with 9 bases of the junction left unmatched. This entry comes from a study of T cells in Graves' hyperthyroidism and ophthalmopathy. Study-wide results and limits: Clonotypes that were expanded in thyroid above 0.001 mostly appeared in blood too.

Researchers amplified the TCR beta CDR3 regions from RNA transcripts. The primer set for the first-round RT-PCR of the TCR CDR3 was HTBI. TCRdb recomputed calls from the multiplex PCR reads with MiXCR, one row per CDR3 protein. The repertoire has hundreds of thousands of distinct CDR3 sequences, 11% to 15% of them found once; the top ten carry about a tenth. In patients aged 18 to 65, hyperthyroidism was newly diagnosed, with duration under 2 months. Patients having uncontrolled infection, another autoimmune disease, pregnancy or lactation were not included. Diagnosing involved the use of clinical symptoms, serum thyroxine and TRAb, thyroid ultrasound and orbital computed tomography.

The sequence was collected from a woman aged 18 to 35 with Graves' hyperthyroidism. The chain recombines TRBV30 with TRBJ2-2, with 15 nucleotides matching TRBD2. Material: blood. The CDR3 sequence: CAWSAMVGTSGRYTGELFF. CDR3 DNA: TGTGCCTGGAGTGCCATGGTAGGGACTAGCGGGAGGTACACCGGGGAGCTGTTTTTT.